The 30 T cell receptor beta chains below were found in one sample sequenced in a study of T cells after posttransplantation cyclophosphamide. Only in-frame clones appear in the TCRdb table, and some are missing; sequencing was by immunoSEQ multiplex PCR. Among some 52,000 clones listed, 86% were seen once. Sequencing was done on a sample of PBMCs. The receptors come from a man aged 25-40 years with a blood cancer, CMV-positive, and with a related stem cell donor.

The chain links TRBV18 to TRBJ2-3; no clear D. Trimming shortened V by 3 bases and J by 2 bases, and 9 bases separated the two germline ends. The CDR3 is 14 residues long. The V gene's germline CDR1 is KGHSH and CDR2 LQKENI. CDR3 region: CASSPSIVTDTQYF. The CDR3 DNA sequence: TGTGCCAGCTCACCGTCAATAGTCACAGATACGCAGTATTTT.

V gene TRBV7-3 combines with J gene TRBJ2-1; 7 positions match TRBD1. Germline V gene data show CDR1 as SGHTA and CDR2 as FQGTGA. J gave up 7 bases and V 1 base, and 13 bases lay outside the gene matches. The CDR3 consists of 17 residues. The CDR3 nucleotides are TGTGCCAGCAGCTTAAACGGACAGGTCGATTCGGGAAATGAGCAGTTCTTC. It yields the protein CASSLNGQVDSGNEQFF. The variable domain in full, with the rest retrieved from reference TRBV7-3 and TRBJ2-1, is GAGVSQTPSNKVTEKGKYVELRCDPISGHTALYWYRQSLGQGPEFLIYFQGTGAADDSGLPNDRFFAVRPEGSVSTLKIQRTERGDSAVYLCASSLNGQVDSGNEQFFGPGTRLTVL.

The chain has TRBV7-6 and TRBJ2-1, with no clear D. The V end lost 3 bases, the J end lost 6 bases, and 12 bases lay between the germline ends. This CDR3 has 14 amino acids. Looked up from germline, CDR1 is SGHVS and CDR2 is FNYEAQ. In nucleotides, the CDR3 is TGTGCCAGCAGCTTCCAAGAATCGGTCAATGAGCAGTTCTTC. Encoded protein: CASSFQESVNEQFF. Filled out from reference TRBV7-6 and TRBJ2-1, the complete variable domain reads GAGVSQSPRYKVTKRGQDVALRCDPISGHVSLYWYRQALGQGPEFLTYFNYEAQQDKSGLPNDRFSAERPEGSISTLTIQRTEQRDSAMYRCASSFQESVNEQFFGPGTRLTVL.

V usage is TRBV6-5 and J usage is TRBJ2-3; 7 nucleotides agree with TRBD2. With 0 bases clipped from V and 9 bases from J, the junction kept 6 bases outside the gene matches. This CDR3 has 14 amino acids. CDR1 and CDR2 (germline): MNHEY, SVGAGI. In DNA form, the CDR3 reads TGTGCCAGCAGTTACTCTTTCGGGGGGATGACGCAGTATTTT. This sequence encodes CASSYSFGGMTQYF.

This chain connects TRBV2 to TRBJ1-3; possible D gene TRBD1, 6 bases. CDR1 is SNHLY and CDR2 is FYNNEI in the germline V gene. The CDR3 has 17 amino acids. The V and J ends lost 2 bases and 0 bases respectively, with 14 bases between them. As DNA, the CDR3 is TGTGCCAGCAGTGAAAAAGGGGCGGACAGCTCTGGAAACACCATATATTTT. Translated: CASSEKGADSSGNTIYF. Together with reference TRBV2 and TRBJ1-3, the CDR3 gives the full variable domain: EPEVTQTPSHQVTQMGQEVILRCVPISNHLYFYWYRQILGQKVEFLVSFYNNEISEKSEIFDDQFSVERPDGSNFTLKIRSTKLEDSAMYFCASSEKGADSSGNTIYFGEGSWLTVV.

The chain carries TRBV9 and TRBJ2-1; 7 bases line up with TRBD2. Germline trimming cut 1 base from V and 8 bases from J; bases unmatched to any gene: 9. From germline, CDR1 is SGDLS and CDR2 YYNGEE. The CDR3 runs 15 residues. CDR3: CASSVLAGAIHEQFF. CDR3 sequence (DNA): TGTGCCAGCAGCGTACTTGCGGGAGCTATCCATGAGCAGTTCTTC. The full variable domain, with the rest looked up from reference TRBV9 and TRBJ2-1, is DSGVTQTPKHLITATGQRVTLRCSPRSGDLSVYWYQQSLDQGLQFLIQYYNGEERAKGNILERFSAQQFPDLHSELNLSSLELGDSALYFCASSVLAGAIHEQFFGPGTRLTVL.

This clone was found a few times. The chain links TRBV9 to TRBJ1-2; 10 positions match TRBD1. The trim removed 4 bases at V and 7 bases at J, leaving 7 bases unmatched. From germline, CDR1 is SGDLS and CDR2 YYNGEE. The CDR3 totals 14 residues. The CDR3 coding sequence is TGTGCCAGCAGCCTCGGACAGGGGGTACCTGGCTACACCTTC. It specifies CASSLGQGVPGYTF.

This chain uses TRBV28 with TRBJ1-1; D is ambiguous. Per the germline V gene, CDR1 is MDHEN and CDR2 is SYDVKM. This CDR3 contains 12 residues. The V end was cut by 7 bases, the J end by 5 bases, with 11 bases between. The CDR3 nucleotides read TGTGCCAGCATCTCTGCGAGGACTGAAGCTTTCTTT. This gives the protein CASISARTEAFF.

V and J are TRBV11-2 and TRBJ2-7; 10 bases map to TRBD2. The CDR3 totals 14 residues. V was clipped by 5 bases and J by 5 bases; unmatched bases: 6. The germline gives CDR1 SGHAT, CDR2 FQNNGV. CDR3 sequence: CASSPLAGVNEQYF. CDR3 in DNA: TGTGCCAGCAGCCCGCTAGCGGGAGTTAACGAGCAGTACTTC.

This chain uses TRBV4-3 with TRBJ2-7; TRBD1 agrees at 7 bases. Germline CDR1 reads LGHNA; CDR2 reads YSLEER. After removal of 2 bases from V and 2 bases from J, the junction contained 3 bases not matched to a gene. CDR3 length: 14 amino acids. CDR3 in amino acids: CASSQWTGTYEQYF. For the CDR3, the DNA is TGCGCCAGCAGCCAATGGACAGGAACCTACGAGCAGTACTTC.

The chain links TRBV28 to TRBJ1-4, with D possibly TRBD1 on 5 matching bases. Germline V gene lookup returns CDR1 MDHEN and CDR2 SYDVKM. V dropped 4 bases and J dropped 5 bases, with 8 bases sitting between them. The CDR3 totals 13 residues. In DNA, the CDR3 is TGTGCCAGCAGTTCGACAGTGAATGAAAAACTGTTTTTT. Amino acid sequence: CASSSTVNEKLFF.

This clone has a handful of counts. The chain links TRBV2 to TRBJ1-2; TRBD1 might be the D (5 bases). This CDR3 spans 12 amino acids. Germline V CDR1 and CDR2: SNHLY, FYNNEI. V lost 7 bases and J 4 bases, leaving 10 bases between the germline ends. This CDR3 is CASTSGPYGYTF. CDR3 coding DNA: TGTGCCAGCACGTCAGGGCCCTATGGCTACACCTTC. The complete variable domain, with remaining parts taken from reference TRBV2 and TRBJ1-2, reads EPEVTQTPSHQVTQMGQEVILRCVPISNHLYFYWYRQILGQKVEFLVSFYNNEISEKSEIFDDQFSVERPDGSNFTLKIRSTKLEDSAMYFCASTSGPYGYTFGSGTRLTVV.

The chain has TRBV15 and TRBJ1-5; possibly TRBD1 for D (5 bases). Germline values: CDR1 LNHNV, CDR2 YYDKDF (reference sequence). The germline V and J ends were trimmed by 0 bases and 2 bases, with 14 bases remaining between them. The CDR3 covers 17 residues. CDR3 region: CATSRDFFATGNQPQHF. In nucleotides, the CDR3 is TGTGCCACCAGCAGAGATTTTTTCGCGACAGGCAATCAGCCCCAGCATTTT. The full variable domain, rest sourced from reference TRBV15 and TRBJ1-5, is DAMVIQNPRYQVTQFGKPVTLSCSQTLNHNVMYWYQQKSSQAPKLLFHYYDKDFNNEADTPDNFQSRRPNTSFCFLDIRSPGLGDTAMYLCATSRDFFATGNQPQHFGDGTRLSIL.

This clone appeared a few times. This chain connects TRBV7-2 to TRBJ2-1, with 8 bases lining up with TRBD2. The CDR3 sequence is 14 residues long. With 7 bases clipped from V and 9 bases from J, the junction kept 11 bases outside the gene matches. Germline V lookup: CDR1 SGHTA, CDR2 FQGNSA. CDR3 in DNA: TGTGCCAGCACCCCCAGAGCGGGAGAACTTGAGCAGTTCTTC. It yields the protein CASTPRAGELEQFF.

This clone turned up a few times. V is TRBV19 and J is TRBJ2-7; possibly TRBD2 for D (6 bases). The CDR3 has 16 residues. From germline, CDR1 is LNHDA and CDR2 SQIVND (reference sequence). Deletions cut 2 bases from V and 3 bases from J, with 17 bases between. CDR3 protein: CASSIRGGGGDYEQYF. CDR3 DNA sequence: TGTGCCAGTAGTATAAGGGGTGGTGGAGGGGACTACGAGCAGTACTTC. Full variable domain (remainder filled in from reference TRBV19 and TRBJ2-7): DGGITQSPKYLFRKEGQNVTLSCEQNLNHDAMYWYRQDPGQGLRLIYYSQIVNDFQKGDIAEGYSVSREKKESFPLTVTSAQKNPTAFYLCASSIRGGGGDYEQYFGPGTRLTVT.

In its sample, this clone is medium-sized. J is TRBJ2-7 and V is TRBV6-5, with TRBD2 identical over 7 bases. The trim removed 6 bases at V and 5 bases at J, leaving 4 bases unmatched. The CDR3 has 12 amino acids. The V gene's germline CDR1 is MNHEY and CDR2 SVGAGI. As DNA, the CDR3 is TGTGCCAGCAGGATGGGGGGGGACGAGCAGTACTTC. Translating gives CASRMGGDEQYF.

This sequence joins TRBV7-8 and TRBJ2-3; D is possibly TRBD1 (5 bases). The CDR3 sequence is 17 residues long. Per the germline V gene, CDR1 is SGHVS and CDR2 is FQNEAQ. V lost 5 bases to trimming and J lost 0 bases, with 18 bases between them. CDR3 region: CASSHRTQSTSTDTQYF. CDR3 DNA sequence: TGTGCCAGCAGCCACCGGACACAAAGCACTAGCACAGATACGCAGTATTTT.

The chain combines TRBV19 with TRBJ2-7; 9 bases line up with TRBD2. This CDR3 has 15 residues. The J segment lost 2 bases and the V segment lost 5 bases, leaving 7 bases of the junction unmatched. Germline V CDR1 and CDR2: LNHDA, SQIVND (reference sequence). This chain's CDR3 is CASSLTAGGAYEQYF. DNA of the CDR3: TGTGCCAGTAGTCTAACAGCGGGAGGAGCCTACGAGCAGTACTTC.

The rearrangement links TRBV19 to TRBJ1-1, with unresolved D. Germline loops: CDR1 LNHDA, CDR2 SQIVND (reference sequence). The CDR3 is 13 residues long. The V end lost 8 bases, the J end lost 1 base, and 11 bases lay between the germline ends. CDR3 protein: CASRWEGNTEAFF. CDR3 DNA sequence: TGTGCCAGTCGGTGGGAGGGGAACACTGAAGCTTTCTTT.

In the case of this clone: The same CDR3 also results from other DNA sequences found in this sample. The rearrangement uses TRBV5-4 and TRBJ2-6; D possibly corresponds to TRBD2 (5 bases). From germline, CDR1 is SGHNT and CDR2 YYREEE (reference sequence). The CDR3 has 14 amino acids. V gave up 4 bases and J gave up 2 bases, with 7 bases separating them. As DNA, the CDR3 is TGTGCCAGCAGCCTGAGGGCTGGGGCCAACGTCCTGACTTTC. Translating gives CASSLRAGANVLTF. The whole variable domain, filled in from reference TRBV5-4 and TRBJ2-6, reads ETGVTQSPTHLIKTRGQQVTLRCSSQSGHNTVSWYQQALGQGPQFIFQYYREEENGRGNFPPRFSGLQFPNYSSELNVNALELDDSALYLCASSLRAGANVLTFGAGSRLTVL.

V is TRBV6-5 and J is TRBJ2-7; weak D call: TRBD1 (5 bases). Germline V gene lookup returns CDR1 MNHEY and CDR2 SVGAGI. The V end was cut by 6 bases, the J end by 3 bases, with 15 bases between. This CDR3 comprises 14 residues. The DNA of the CDR3 is TGTGCCAGCAGGCAGGGCGCAGGGCACTACGAGCAGTACTTC. The encoded protein is CASRQGAGHYEQYF.

The V gene is TRBV5-8, the J gene TRBJ2-2, with D hard to call. Trimming took 0 bases from V and 0 from J, leaving 9 bases between them. CDR3 length: 16 residues. Germline CDR1 and CDR2: SGHTS and YDEGEE. CDR3 in amino acids: CASSLGTTSNTGELFF. The DNA of the CDR3 is TGTGCCAGCAGCTTGGGTACTACCTCGAACACCGGGGAGCTGTTTTTT.

This chain connects TRBV6-5 to TRBJ2-1, with 7 nucleotides matching TRBD2. V dropped 6 bases and J dropped 3; count of bases not matched to a gene: 2. Germline CDR1 reads MNHEY; CDR2 reads SVGAGI. The CDR3 sequence is 13 residues long. The CDR3 loop reads CASRTSIYNEQFF. As DNA, the CDR3 is TGTGCCAGCAGGACTAGCATCTACAATGAGCAGTTCTTC.

In its sample, this clone was seen once. The DNA of the CDR3 is TGCAGCGTACTAGCGGGAGGCCGAGAGACCCAGTACTTC. Amino acids: CSVLAGGRETQYF. V gene TRBV29-1 combines with J gene TRBJ2-5; 12 nucleotides agree with TRBD2. The CDR3 contains 13 residues. Germline V gene data show CDR1 as SQVTM and CDR2 as ANQGSEA. The V and J ends lost 6 bases and 4 bases, in that order; junction bases with no gene match: 3. The full variable domain, with the rest looked up from reference TRBV29-1 and TRBJ2-5, is SAVISQKPSRDICQRGTSLTIQCQVDSQVTMMFWYRQQPGQSLTLIATANQGSEATYESGFVIDKFPISRPNLTFSTLTVSNMSPEDSSIYLCSVLAGGRETQYFGPGTRLLVL.

This clone was found once. The chain links TRBV7-3 to TRBJ2-3, with D possibly TRBD1 on 5 matching bases. Germline loops: CDR1 SGHTA, CDR2 FQGTGA. The CDR3 has 16 amino acids. Trimming removed 1 base from V and 2 bases from J, with 13 bases in between. CDR3 protein: CASSLSGAENTDTQYF. CDR3 in DNA: TGTGCCAGCAGCTTAAGTGGGGCTGAAAACACAGATACGCAGTATTTT.

V and J are TRBV7-2 and TRBJ1-4; possible D gene TRBD1, 5 bases. This CDR3 comprises 17 residues. Trimming cost V 1 base and J 5 bases, with 17 bases left between them. The V gene's germline CDR1 is SGHTA and CDR2 FQGNSA. The CDR3 DNA reads TGTGCCAGCAGCTTAGGGTCCCTGCGGGGGGGGAATGAAAAACTGTTTTTT. Amino acid sequence: CASSLGSLRGGNEKLFF.

The chain has TRBV19 and TRBJ1-1; 7 bases fit TRBD1. The length of the CDR3 is 17 residues. J gave up 4 bases and V 5 bases, and 16 bases lay outside the gene matches. Germline CDR1 LNHDA, CDR2 SQIVND (reference sequence). As DNA, the CDR3 is TGTGCCAGTAGTGGACGACAGGGAATAGTTACAAGCACTGAAGCTTTCTTT. This translates into CASSGRQGIVTSTEAFF.

This rearrangement joins TRBV4-3 to TRBJ1-1; 7 positions agree with TRBD1. Germline assignment: CDR1 LGHNA and CDR2 YSLEER. With 3 bases clipped from V and 1 base from J, the junction kept 11 bases outside the gene matches. CDR3 length: 17 residues. CDR3 sequence reads: CASSQVLTGDANTEAFF. The CDR3 DNA reads as TGCGCCAGCAGCCAGGTGCTTACAGGGGACGCGAACACTGAAGCTTTCTTT.

This rearrangement joins TRBV15 to TRBJ2-3; the match to TRBD2 covers 7 bases. Germline values: CDR1 LNHNV, CDR2 YYDKDF (reference sequence). V lost 1 base and J lost 2; bases outside the gene matches: 3. The CDR3 contains 15 residues. CDR3 protein: CATSRALAVTDTQYF. The CDR3 DNA reads as TGTGCCACCAGCAGAGCTCTAGCGGTCACAGATACGCAGTATTTT.

The chain has TRBV25-1 and TRBJ1-2; D perhaps matches TRBD1 (5 bases). Between the trimmed V and J ends, which lost 4 bases and 0 bases, there was a span of 6 bases. This CDR3 has 13 amino acids. Germline lookup yields CDR1 MGHDK and CDR2 SYGVNS. The DNA of the CDR3 is TGTGCCAGCAGTGTGACAGCTAACTATGGCTACACCTTC. Translation gives CASSVTANYGYTF.